This T cell receptor (beta chain) was identified in a study of siplizumab effects on memory and regulatory T cells. Assay: immunoSEQ multiplex PCR; the TCRdb copy retains only in-frame clones and omits some. The sample shows roughly 120,000 clones, 92% of them seen only once. This clone was counted between two and nine times. Source material: Tregs sorted from blood. This TCR was sampled from a human donor in good health.

The CDR3 protein is CASSLSTGNGAWNQPQHF. CDR3 sequence (DNA): TGTGCCAGCAGCCTATCGACCGGTAACGGGGCTTGGAATCAGCCCCAGCATTTT. This chain connects TRBV7-9 to TRBJ1-5; weak D call: TRBD1 (5 bases). The germline V gene has CDR1 SEHNR and CDR2 FQNEAQ (reference sequence). This CDR3 region has 18 residues. V was trimmed by 5 bases and J by 4 bases, leaving 24 bases between them.